The entry below gives a single T cell receptor (beta chain) sequence along with its context. Its antigen remains unknown. This sample is part of a study of identical twins. Study-wide results and caveats: Zero-insertion analyses might be partly confounded by invariant T cells like MAIT and iNKT. The authors drew conclusions from cross-sectional statistical analysis rather than following the same donors. Insertions were reduced in abundant cord blood beta clonotypes but not in memory repertoires.

All of the donors were Caucasians in good health. MiXCR, applied by TCRdb to the 5' RACE reads, yields one record per CDR3 protein. The sample lists about 530,000 distinct CDR3 sequences, 20% to 25% occurring once. The CDR3 consists of 18 residues. This same sample was also part of a study on yellow fever vaccine responses in identical twins.

This chain uses TRBV3-2 with TRBJ2-2; the table's D call TRBD2 went unverified against the DNA. TRBV3-2 is a known pseudogene. Source material: CD4+ T cells sorted from blood. This receptor was identified in a woman aged 18-35 years in good health. CDR3 DNA sequence: TGTGCCAGCAGCCGGAGTCTGGGAGGAGCGGGAGACACCGGGGAGCTGTTTTTT. Its translation is CASSRSLGGAGDTGELFF.